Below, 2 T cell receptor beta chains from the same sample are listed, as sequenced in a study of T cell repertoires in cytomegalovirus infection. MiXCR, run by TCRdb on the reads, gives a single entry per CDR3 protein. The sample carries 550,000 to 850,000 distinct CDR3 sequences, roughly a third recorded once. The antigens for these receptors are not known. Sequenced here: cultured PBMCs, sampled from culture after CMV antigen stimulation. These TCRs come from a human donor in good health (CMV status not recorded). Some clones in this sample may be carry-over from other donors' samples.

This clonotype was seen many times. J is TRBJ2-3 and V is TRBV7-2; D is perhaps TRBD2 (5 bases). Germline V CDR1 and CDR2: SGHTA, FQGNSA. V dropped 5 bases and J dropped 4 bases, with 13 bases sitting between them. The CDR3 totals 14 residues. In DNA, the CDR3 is TGTGCCAGCAGCCCCACTAGGAGCCCAGATACGCAGTATTTT. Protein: CASSPTRSPDTQYF.

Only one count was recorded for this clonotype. The CDR3 nucleotides are TGCAGTGCTAAAACAGGGAGCAATGAGCAGTTCTTC. This gives the protein CSAKTGSNEQFF. The chain uses TRBV20-1 and TRBJ2-1; tentatively, D is TRBD1 (6 bases). The CDR3 has 12 amino acids. Trimming shortened V by 4 bases and J by 6 bases, and 10 bases separated the two germline ends. Germline CDR1 is DFQATT and CDR2 is SNEGSKA (reference sequence).